This T cell receptor (beta chain) originates from a study of Tregs in tolerant kidney transplant recipients. Findings of the study overall: Findings come from small patient numbers and require larger validation.

With regard to this clone: The antigen is not known.

Mixed chimerism was transient after nonmyeloablative marrow transplants from related graft donors. Germline CDR1 and CDR2: SGHNT and YENEEA. The ends lost 0 bases at V and 8 bases at J; junction bases unmatched: 11. The CDR3 has 16 amino acids. Assay used: immunoSEQ multiplex PCR; TCRdb lists only in-frame clones, some missing. This sample has more than 90,000 clones; approximately 93% occur once, and the top ten carry around 1.6%. The source of this sequence is a human patient who received a combined kidney and bone marrow transplant. The T cells may come from the graft donor. This chain links TRBV11-3 with TRBJ2-7, with 9 bases lining up with TRBD1. The sequences come from CD4+ T cells from blood (PBMCs), collected 12 months after the transplant. The CDR3 DNA reads as TGTGCCAGCAGCTTAGAAAACGGGCCGGGACAGGGCAAGCAGTACTTC. Its protein is CASSLENGPGQGKQYF.